Below are 19 T cell receptor beta chains sequenced from a single sample in a study of response to subunit inactivated influenza vaccine. MiXCR was run by TCRdb on the RT-PCR reads, yielding one entry per CDR3 protein. Here the sample spans some 540,000 distinct CDR3 sequences, approximately 22% being singletons. The same specimen was also included in a second study, on T cells expressing NK-cell markers. That source adds: The TCR beta cDNA came from 5'RACE template switching with UMIs.

The sequences come from CD4+ T cells sorted from PBMCs, collected 11 to 12 days after vaccination. Receptors originate from a man aged 50 to 60 who received an inactivated influenza vaccine.

This clonotype has just one count. The chain couples TRBV20-1 to TRBJ2-7; D is possibly TRBD1 (5 bases). Germline CDR1 DFQATT, CDR2 SNEGSKA (reference sequence). CDR3 length: 15 amino acids. V lost 6 bases and J 2 bases, leaving 20 bases between the germline ends. CDR3 bases: TGCAGTGCCCAACTACCCAGGGATTACGCCTACGAGCAGTACTTC. This gives the protein CSAQLPRDYAYEQYF.

In its sample, this clonotype was seen many times. This chain uses TRBV24-1 with TRBJ2-1, with D perhaps TRBD1 or TRBD2 (5 bases each). Germline lookup yields CDR1 KGHDR and CDR2 SFDVKD. The V end was cut by 1 base, the J end by 9 bases, with 9 bases between. This CDR3 comprises 13 residues. CDR3 region: CATSDFERGEQFF. The CDR3 region has the DNA TGTGCCACCAGTGATTTTGAGAGGGGTGAGCAGTTCTTC.

The chain combines TRBV11-2 with TRBJ2-4; D gene uncertain. The V gene lost 4 bases and the J gene lost 2 bases, with 9 bases spanning the gap. In germline, CDR1 is SGHAT, CDR2 FQNNGV. The CDR3 is made up of 14 amino acids. Written as DNA, the CDR3 is TGTGCCAGCAGCTCCCGGATCACCAAAAACATTCAGTACTTC. It specifies CASSSRITKNIQYF.

This clonotype occurred a few times. The chain is built from TRBV4-3 and TRBJ2-1, with a tentative D call TRBD2 (6 bases). This CDR3 is 16 amino acids long. Trimming cost V 0 bases and J 2 bases, with 11 bases left between them. The V gene's germline CDR1 is LGHNA and CDR2 YSLEER. The CDR3 loop is CASSQDDGRAYNEQFF. For the CDR3, the DNA is TGCGCCAGCAGCCAAGATGACGGGAGAGCCTACAATGAGCAGTTCTTC.

The genes are TRBV20-1 and TRBJ1-1; no clear D gene. Germline assignment: CDR1 DFQATT and CDR2 SNEGSKA (reference sequence). This CDR3 spans 14 amino acids. Trimming left V 0 bases short and J 0 bases short, with 8 bases between. The CDR3 region is CSARDGDMNTEAFF. The CDR3 DNA reads as TGCAGTGCTAGAGATGGGGATATGAACACTGAAGCTTTCTTT.

A few counts support this clonotype. The CDR3 nucleotides are TGCAGTGCGAGGGGACAGGGAGATTCACCCCTCCACTTT. Translated, it gives CSARGQGDSPLHF. V gene TRBV20-1 combines with J gene TRBJ1-6; 9 positions match TRBD1. Germline loops: CDR1 DFQATT, CDR2 SNEGSKA (reference sequence). The CDR3 length is 13 residues. The trim removed 6 bases at V and 8 bases at J, leaving 5 bases unmatched.

Comment on this clonotype: The junction differs from germline at one of its ends, possibly a read error. This chain links TRBV4-1 with TRBJ1-2; 7 nucleotides line up with TRBD1. The germline V gene has CDR1 MGHRA and CDR2 YSYEKL. This CDR3 has 15 residues. CDR3 protein: CASGQGRGGSHGYTF. The CDR3 coding sequence is TGCGCCAGCGGCCAGGGCCGAGGGGGCTCCCATGGCTACACCTTC.

The sample holds a few counts of this clonotype. The chain couples TRBV4-2 to TRBJ2-7; TRBD1 aligns across 8 bases. The V and J ends lost 2 bases and 6 bases, in that order; junction bases with no gene match: 3. This CDR3 spans 13 amino acids. Germline V lookup: CDR1 LGHNA, CDR2 YNFKEQ. The DNA of the CDR3 is TGTGCCAGCAGCCAACCGACAGGGGTCGAGCAGTACTTC. Its translation: CASSQPTGVEQYF.

This clonotype was counted a few times. The V and J genes are TRBV10-3 and TRBJ2-3, with 7 nucleotides matching TRBD2. Per the germline V gene, CDR1 is ENHRY and CDR2 is SYGVKD. After removal of 7 bases from V and 6 bases from J, the junction contained 10 bases not matched to a gene. This CDR3 is 14 amino acids long. The CDR3 sequence is CAITTGLSLDTQYF. In DNA, the CDR3 is TGTGCCATCACCACGGGACTATCCTTGGATACGCAGTATTTT.

The rearrangement uses TRBV6-2 or TRBV6-3 and TRBJ1-1; D gene unclear. The germline V and J ends were trimmed by 0 bases and 0 bases, with 8 bases remaining between them. This CDR3 contains 15 residues. Looked up from germline, CDR1 is MNHEY and CDR2 is SVGEGT. CDR3 in amino acids: CASSYSRVMNTEAFF. Here the CDR3 DNA reads TGTGCCAGCAGTTACTCCCGGGTGATGAACACTGAAGCTTTCTTT.

This clonotype appeared a few times. The DNA for the CDR3 is TGTGCCAGCAGCTTAGTAGGAGGACTAGCGTCAGAGACCCAGTACTTC. It encodes CASSLVGGLASETQYF. The rearrangement links TRBV7-9 to TRBJ2-5; 9 bases agree with TRBD2. Germline loops: CDR1 SEHNR, CDR2 FQNEAQ (reference sequence). V lost 1 base, J lost 4 bases, and 7 bases stayed unmatched. There are 16 residues in the CDR3.

This clonotype has ten or more counts. The chain uses TRBV20-1 and TRBJ2-1; TRBD2 is a possible D gene (6 bases). The V and J ends lost 2 bases and 3 bases respectively, with 14 bases between them. This CDR3 comprises 15 residues. Germline loops: CDR1 DFQATT, CDR2 SNEGSKA (reference sequence). CDR3 sequence (DNA): TGCAGTGCTAGAAGGGGTGGGAGGTACTACAATGAGCAGTTCTTC. Encoded protein: CSARRGGRYYNEQFF.

This clonotype was seen a few times. This chain connects TRBV29-1 to TRBJ1-6, with D hard to call. The CDR3 consists of 13 residues. V was cut by 6 bases and J by 0 bases, with 6 bases left in between. Germline V gene lookup returns CDR1 SQVTM and CDR2 ANQGSEA. The CDR3 region has the DNA TGCAGCGTGACTAGCTCCTATAATTCACCCCTCCACTTT. This gives the protein CSVTSSYNSPLHF.

The rearrangement links TRBV5-1 to TRBJ2-7; TRBD1 matches at 7 bases. With 4 bases clipped from V and 4 bases from J, the junction kept 5 bases outside the gene matches. CDR1 and CDR2 from the germline V gene are SGHRS and YFSETQ. This CDR3 is 13 amino acids long. The CDR3 DNA sequence: TGCGCCAGCAGCGGGACAGTAGGGTACGAGCAGTACTTC. This encodes CASSGTVGYEQYF.

This clonotype turned up a few times. The chain employs TRBV6-2 or TRBV6-3 and TRBJ2-7; 8 nucleotides align to TRBD2. Germline V CDR1 and CDR2: MNHEY, SVGEGT. Trimming cost V 2 bases and J 0 bases; bases outside gene matches: 6. This CDR3 comprises 16 residues. Here the CDR3 reads CASSYRLAFSSYEQYF. In DNA, the CDR3 is TGTGCCAGCAGTTACAGACTAGCGTTTAGCTCCTACGAGCAGTACTTC.

V is TRBV5-1 and J is TRBJ1-1; D not certain. The V end was cut by 4 bases, the J end by 0 bases, with 10 bases between. CDR3 length: 14 amino acids. Germline loops: CDR1 SGHRS, CDR2 YFSETQ. The CDR3 region is CASSPTPMNTEAFF. CDR3 bases: TGCGCCAGCAGCCCGACTCCCATGAACACTGAAGCTTTCTTT. The entire variable domain, with the rest obtained from reference TRBV5-1 and TRBJ1-1, is as follows: KAGVTQTPRYLIKTRGQQVTLSCSPISGHRSVSWYQQTPGQGLQFLFEYFSETQRNKGNFPGRFSGRQFSNSRSEMNVSTLELGDSALYLCASSPTPMNTEAFFGQGTRLTVV.

The chain couples TRBV20-1 to TRBJ2-5, with 9 bases aligning to TRBD1. The CDR3 extends over 16 amino acids. V shed 0 bases and J 5 bases; nucleotides not matched to a gene: 10. The germline V gene encodes CDR1 DFQATT and CDR2 SNEGSKA (reference sequence). The CDR3 nucleotides are TGCAGTGCTAGAGATTGGGGACAGGGAGGGGGCGAGACCCAGTACTTC. Translation: CSARDWGQGGGETQYF.

The table lists this clonotype with many counts. V is TRBV5-1 and J is TRBJ1-1; 7 nucleotides match TRBD1. With V trimmed by 0 bases and J by 6 bases, 2 bases remained unmatched. Germline V gene sequence: CDR1 SGHRS, CDR2 YFSETQ. CDR3 size: 13 residues. Here the CDR3 reads CASSLGQGAEAFF. The CDR3 DNA sequence: TGCGCCAGCAGCTTGGGACAGGGCGCTGAAGCTTTCTTT.

This clonotype appeared a few times. The chain employs TRBV30 and TRBJ1-5; TRBD1 matches at 8 bases. This CDR3 contains 13 residues. Looked up from germline, CDR1 is GTSNPN and CDR2 is SVGIG (reference sequence). Trimming at V came to 5 bases and at J to 8 bases, leaving 8 bases not matched to a gene. CDR3 protein: CAWGRQGLEPQHF. The DNA for the CDR3 is TGTGCCTGGGGCAGACAGGGGCTCGAGCCCCAGCATTTT.